Listed below are T cell receptor beta chains from one sample, sequenced in a study of neurological immune-mediated disorders. From the 5' RACE reads, TCRdb called clonotypes with MiXCR, one entry per CDR3 protein. The data show about 55,000 distinct CDR3 sequences, under 5% seen once. Source material: CD4+ T cells from blood. All receptors come from a woman aged 40 to 55 with multiple sclerosis. CDR3s include the opening cysteine and the closing phenylalanine or tryptophan. D genes are given only for firm matches. A clone size is listed for some rows: how often the clone was seen (once, few, many), or a class if it is expanded.

clone_size,d_call,j_call,v_call,cdr3_nt,cdr3_aa
many,TRBD2,TRBJ2-2,TRBV5-1,TGCGCCAGCAGCAGAACTCTAGCGGGGGCGGCCGGGGAGCTGTTTTTT,CASSRTLAGAAGELFF
many,TRBD1,TRBJ1-5,TRBV10-3,TGTGCCATCAGTCCCGGACAGGGTAATCAGCCCCAGCATTTT,CAISPGQGNQPQHF
many,.,TRBJ1-6,TRBV5-1,TGCGCCAGCAGCTTGGACGACAGAGCCTCACCCCTCCACTTT,CASSLDDRASPLHF
few,.,TRBJ2-1,TRBV7-7,TGTGCCAGCAGCTTAGGGGGAAGTTATGATGAGCAGTTCTTC,CASSLGGSYDEQFF
many,.,TRBJ1-2,TRBV5-1,TGCGCCAGCAGCTTGTATGAGGCAGGGGACTTCTATGGCTACACCTTC,CASSLYEAGDFYGYTF
many,.,TRBJ2-5,TRBV6-5,TGTGCCAGCAGTTACGGACCAGAAGAGACCCAGTACTTC,CASSYGPEETQYF
many,.,TRBJ2-2,TRBV6-2/TRBV6-3,TGTGCCAGCAGTTACCGACCCCCCTTGAACACCGGGGAGCTGTTTTTT,CASSYRPPLNTGELFF
many,.,TRBJ2-3,TRBV7-9,TGTGCCAGCAGCTTAAGTATCCATTCCGGGGAAGATACGCAGTATTTT,CASSLSIHSGEDTQYF
many,.,TRBJ1-5,TRBV4-1,TGCGCCAGCAGCCAAGATTCCCAGGGTGGTCGGCCCCAGCATTTT,CASSQDSQGGRPQHF
many,.,TRBJ2-7,TRBV5-6,TGTGCCAGCAGCCCCCGGACCCCAACGGACGAGCAGTACTTC,CASSPRTPTDEQYF
many,.,TRBJ2-7,TRBV5-1,TGCGCCAGCAGCTTTGGCCTCCCCTACGAGCAGTACTTC,CASSFGLPYEQYF
many,.,TRBJ1-5,TRBV5-1,TGCGCCAGCAGCTCAGGGGAATGGAATCAGCCCCAGCATTTT,CASSSGEWNQPQHF
.,.,TRBJ1-1,TRBV29-1,TGCAGCGTTGAAGGGAACCTTTGGTTAAGTGAAGCTTTCTTT,CSVEGNLWLSEAFF
many,.,TRBJ2-1,TRBV20-1,TGCAGTGCTAGGGGGGACACCAAAAATGAGCAGTTCTTC,CSARGDTKNEQFF
many,.,TRBJ1-5,TRBV20-1,TGCAGTGCTAGGAGTTCGGGGAATCAGCCCCAGCATTTT,CSARSSGNQPQHF
many,TRBD1,TRBJ2-1,TRBV14,TGTGCCAGCAGCCAAACAGGGGTGGGCAATGAGCAGTTCTTC,CASSQTGVGNEQFF